The entry that follows covers one T cell receptor beta chain sequence. Its specificity is not known. The repertoire was sequenced with immunoSEQ multiplex PCR; TCRdb's copy has only in-frame clones and lacks some. The sample lists 77,000 or so clones, about nine tenths occurring once. This record belongs to a study of graft-versus-host responses after intestinal transplantation. Study context: Multivisceral, liver-intestinal, or isolated intestinal transplants were received by the recipients. Recipients uniformly received anti-thymocyte globulin induction, followed by tacrolimus and steroids for around 3 years.

This CDR3 is 14 amino acids long. Germline CDR1 LNHNV, CDR2 YYDKDF (reference sequence). The V end was cut by 3 bases, the J end by 2 bases, with 8 bases between. The study, taken as a whole, reports: GvH clones were identified in recipient marrow, with some first appearing in ileum or blood.

The chain joins TRBV15 to TRBJ1-5; D remains ambiguous. The source is a human patient who received an intestinal transplant, so some T cells may come from the graft donor. Sample: PBMCs, taken 98 days after intestinal transplantation. The CDR3 spells CATSSDGRNQPQHF. CDR3 DNA sequence: TGTGCCACCAGCAGTGACGGCCGCAATCAGCCCCAGCATTTT.